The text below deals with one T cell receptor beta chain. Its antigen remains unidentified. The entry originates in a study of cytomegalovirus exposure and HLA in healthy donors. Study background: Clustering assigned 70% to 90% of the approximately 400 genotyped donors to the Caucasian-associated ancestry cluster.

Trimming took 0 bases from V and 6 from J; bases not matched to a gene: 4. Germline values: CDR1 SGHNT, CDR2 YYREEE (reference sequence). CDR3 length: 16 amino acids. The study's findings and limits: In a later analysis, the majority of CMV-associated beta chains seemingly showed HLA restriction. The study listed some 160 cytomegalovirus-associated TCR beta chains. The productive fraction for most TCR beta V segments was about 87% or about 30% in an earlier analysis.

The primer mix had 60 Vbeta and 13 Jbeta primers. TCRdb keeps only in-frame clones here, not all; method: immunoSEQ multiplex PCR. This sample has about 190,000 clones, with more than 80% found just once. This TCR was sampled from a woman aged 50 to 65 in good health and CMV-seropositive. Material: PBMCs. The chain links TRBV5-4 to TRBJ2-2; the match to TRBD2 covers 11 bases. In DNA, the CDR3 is TGTGCCAGCAGCTTGGTTAGCGGGGGGGCGGCCGGGGAGCTGTTTTTT. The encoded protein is CASSLVSGGAAGELFF.